This T cell receptor (beta chain) was sequenced in a study of CD8 T cells in Susac syndrome. The authors sequenced TCR beta from blood CD8+ and CD4+ T cells. The healthy controls were matched to patients by age and sex. RNA, at about 0.45 to 1 ug, was reverse transcribed with random hexamers. Amplification of TCR beta CDR3 across 54 Vbeta and 13 Jbeta was performed with immunoSEQ multiplex PCR. TCRdb itself ran the immunoSEQ multiplex PCR reads through MiXCR, one entry per CDR3 protein. Here the sample spans 100,000 to 150,000 distinct CDR3 sequences, nearly 95% being singletons. V gave up 0 bases and J gave up 6 bases; unmatched junction bases: 5. CDR1 is SGDLS, CDR2 YYNGEE, per germline. This CDR3 has 16 residues.

The chain recombines TRBV9 with TRBJ2-2; 10 nucleotides align to TRBD2. The TCR was taken from a human donor in good health. Sequencing was done on a sample of CD4+ T cells from PBMCs. Here the CDR3 reads CASSVESGRAPGELFF. In DNA, the CDR3 is TGTGCCAGCAGCGTAGAAAGCGGGAGGGCCCCCGGGGAGCTGTTTTTT.